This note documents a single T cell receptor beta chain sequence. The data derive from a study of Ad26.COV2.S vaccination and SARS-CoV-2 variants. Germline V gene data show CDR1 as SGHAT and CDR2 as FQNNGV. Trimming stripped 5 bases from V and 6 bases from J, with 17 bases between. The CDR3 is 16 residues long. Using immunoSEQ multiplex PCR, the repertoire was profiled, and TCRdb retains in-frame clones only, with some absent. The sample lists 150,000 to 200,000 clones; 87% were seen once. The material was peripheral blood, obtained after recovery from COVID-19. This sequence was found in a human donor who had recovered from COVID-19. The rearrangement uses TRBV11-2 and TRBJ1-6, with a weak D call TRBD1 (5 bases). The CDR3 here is CASSARPGTANSPLHF. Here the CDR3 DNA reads TGTGCCAGCAGCGCCCGACCCGGGACCGCTAATTCACCCCTCCACTTT.